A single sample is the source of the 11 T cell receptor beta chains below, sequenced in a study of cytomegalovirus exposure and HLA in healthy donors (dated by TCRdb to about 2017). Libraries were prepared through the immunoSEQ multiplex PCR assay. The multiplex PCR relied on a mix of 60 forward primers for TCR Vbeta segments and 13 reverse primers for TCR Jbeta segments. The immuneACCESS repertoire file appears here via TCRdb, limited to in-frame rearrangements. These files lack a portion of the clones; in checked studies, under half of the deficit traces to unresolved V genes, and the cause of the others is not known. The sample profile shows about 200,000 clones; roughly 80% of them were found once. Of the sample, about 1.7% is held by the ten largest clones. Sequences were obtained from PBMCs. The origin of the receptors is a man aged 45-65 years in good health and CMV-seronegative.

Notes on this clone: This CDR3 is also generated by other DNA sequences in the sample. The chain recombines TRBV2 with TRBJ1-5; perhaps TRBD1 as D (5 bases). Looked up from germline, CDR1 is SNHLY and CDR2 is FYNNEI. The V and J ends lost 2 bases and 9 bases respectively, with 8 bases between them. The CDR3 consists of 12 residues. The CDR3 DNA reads TGTGCCAGCAGTGAAAGGGGTTGGCCCCAGCATTTT. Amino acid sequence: CASSERGWPQHF.

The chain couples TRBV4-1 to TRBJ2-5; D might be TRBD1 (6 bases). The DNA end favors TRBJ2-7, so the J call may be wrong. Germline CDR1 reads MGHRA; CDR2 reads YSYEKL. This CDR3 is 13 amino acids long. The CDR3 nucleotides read TGCGCCAGCAGTAACCGGGACAATTACGAGCAGTACTTC. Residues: CASSNRDNYEQYF.

The CDR3 sequence: CASSLSSGAHYEQYF. The CDR3 DNA follows: TGTGCCAGCAGTTTATCTTCTGGGGCCCACTACGAGCAGTACTTC. The chain combines TRBV28 with TRBJ2-7, with D perhaps matching TRBD1 (5 bases). V shed 1 base and J shed 3 bases, with 13 bases lying between them. Germline values: CDR1 MDHEN, CDR2 SYDVKM. The length of the CDR3 is 15 residues. Based on the CDR3 plus reference TRBV28 and TRBJ2-7, the full variable domain is DVKVTQSSRYLVKRTGEKVFLECVQDMDHENMFWYRQDPGLGLRLIYFSYDVKMKEKGDIPEGYSVSREKKERFSLILESASTNQTSMYLCASSLSSGAHYEQYFGPGTRLTVT.

The CDR3: CASNSGTRYNEQFF. Here the CDR3 DNA reads TGCGCCAGCAATTCCGGGACTAGATACAATGAGCAGTTCTTC. The chain is built from TRBV5-1 and TRBJ2-1, with 8 positions matching TRBD2. From germline, CDR1 is SGHRS and CDR2 YFSETQ. The length of the CDR3 is 14 residues. Trimming removed 6 bases from V and 4 bases from J; junction bases left unmatched: 6.

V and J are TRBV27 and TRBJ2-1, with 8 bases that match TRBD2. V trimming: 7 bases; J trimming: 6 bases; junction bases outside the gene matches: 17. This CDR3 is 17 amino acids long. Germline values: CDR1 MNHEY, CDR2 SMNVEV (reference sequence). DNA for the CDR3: TGTGCCAGCACAAATTACCCCGGGACTAGGGGGTCCAATGAGCAGTTCTTC. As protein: CASTNYPGTRGSNEQFF.

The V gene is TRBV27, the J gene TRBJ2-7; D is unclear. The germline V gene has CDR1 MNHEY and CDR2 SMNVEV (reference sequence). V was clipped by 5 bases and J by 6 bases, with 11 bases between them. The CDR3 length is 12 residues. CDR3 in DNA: TGTGCCAGCAGTCTACGGTCCCCCGAGCAGTACTTC. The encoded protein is CASSLRSPEQYF.

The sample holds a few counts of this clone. CDR3 residues: CASSLGTGGPYEQYF. The CDR3 DNA follows: TGTGCCAGCAGCCTCGGAACGGGAGGGCCCTACGAGCAGTACTTC. This sequence joins TRBV11-2 and TRBJ2-7; 8 positions match TRBD2. V was pared by 5 bases and J by 2 bases, with 8 bases of the junction left unmatched. The CDR3 is 15 amino acids. The germline gives CDR1 SGHAT, CDR2 FQNNGV.

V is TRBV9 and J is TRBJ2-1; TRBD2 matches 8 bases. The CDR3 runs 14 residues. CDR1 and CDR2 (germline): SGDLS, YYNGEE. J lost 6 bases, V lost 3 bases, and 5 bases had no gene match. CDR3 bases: TGTGCCAGCAGCGAGACCGGACTAGCCAATGAGCAGTTCTTC. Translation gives CASSETGLANEQFF.

The DNA for the CDR3 is TGTGCCACCAGCAGGTTACCGGGACAGATGAACACTGAAGCTTTCTTT. Its protein product is CATSRLPGQMNTEAFF. The chain uses TRBV15 and TRBJ1-1, with 7 positions matching TRBD1. Per germline, CDR1 LNHNV and CDR2 YYDKDF (reference sequence). The CDR3 extends over 16 amino acids. The junction had 7 bases not matched to a gene; V was cut back by 3 bases and J by 0 bases.

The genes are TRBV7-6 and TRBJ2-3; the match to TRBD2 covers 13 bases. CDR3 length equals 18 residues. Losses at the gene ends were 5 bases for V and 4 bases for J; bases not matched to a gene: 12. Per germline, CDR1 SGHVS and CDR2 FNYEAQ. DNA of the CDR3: TGTGCCAGCAGCCTACAAACTAGCGGGAGGGCCAGGGCAGATACGCAGTATTTT. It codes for CASSLQTSGRARADTQYF.

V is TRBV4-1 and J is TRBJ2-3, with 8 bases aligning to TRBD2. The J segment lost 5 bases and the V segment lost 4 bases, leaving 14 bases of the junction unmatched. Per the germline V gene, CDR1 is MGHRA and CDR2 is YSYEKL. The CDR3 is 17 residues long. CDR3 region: CASSPPDSGTAGDTQYF. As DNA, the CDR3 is TGCGCCAGCAGCCCTCCTGATAGCGGGACTGCGGGAGATACGCAGTATTTT.